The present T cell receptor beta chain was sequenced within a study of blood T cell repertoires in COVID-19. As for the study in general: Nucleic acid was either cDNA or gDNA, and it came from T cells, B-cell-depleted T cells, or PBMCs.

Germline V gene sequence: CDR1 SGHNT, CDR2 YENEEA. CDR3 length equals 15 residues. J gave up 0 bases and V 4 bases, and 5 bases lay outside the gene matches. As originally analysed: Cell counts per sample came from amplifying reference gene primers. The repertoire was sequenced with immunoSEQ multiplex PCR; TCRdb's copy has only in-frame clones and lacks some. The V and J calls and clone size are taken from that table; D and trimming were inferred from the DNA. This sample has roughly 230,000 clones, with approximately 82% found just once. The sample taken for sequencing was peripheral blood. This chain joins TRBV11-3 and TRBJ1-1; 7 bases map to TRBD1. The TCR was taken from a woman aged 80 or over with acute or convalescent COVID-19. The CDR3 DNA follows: TGTGCCAGCAGCTCCCCCGGGACAGTGAACACTGAAGCTTTCTTT. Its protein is CASSSPGTVNTEAFF. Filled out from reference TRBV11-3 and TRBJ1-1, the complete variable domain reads EAGVVQSPRYKIIEKKQPVAFWCNPISGHNTLYWYLQNLGQGPELLIRYENEEAVDDSQLPKDRFSAERLKGVDSTLKIQPAELGDSAVYLCASSSPGTVNTEAFFGQGTRLTVV.